The TCR beta chain under discussion was sequenced for a study of blood T cell repertoires in COVID-19. V lost 2 bases to trimming and J lost 7 bases; unmatched junction nucleotides: 8. This CDR3 has 16 amino acids. The V gene's germline CDR1 is MNHEY and CDR2 SVGAGI. The table came from immunoSEQ multiplex PCR; TCRdb's copy has only in-frame clones and leaves some out. This sample yields fewer than 250,000 clones, of which about 93% are seen a single time; 0.8% to 0.95% belongs to the top ten. The chain uses TRBV6-5 and TRBJ2-1; 10 bases align to TRBD2. This TCR came from a young man with COVID-19, enrolled during active disease. Sequenced material: peripheral blood. CDR3 coding DNA: TGTGCCAGCAGTTACGAGAGCGGGGGGGCCACAAATGAGCAGTTCTTC. Protein: CASSYESGGATNEQFF.